This T cell receptor beta chain was sequenced in a study of T cells in Graves' hyperthyroidism and ophthalmopathy. Only a few counts were recorded for this clonotype. Researchers amplified the TCR beta CDR3 regions from RNA transcripts. RT-PCR in the first round (using the HTBI primer set) targeted the TCR CDR3. A single record per CDR3 protein comes from TCRdb applying MiXCR to the multiplex PCR reads. The sample has fewer than 900,000 distinct CDR3 sequences; less than 20% are singletons. This clonotype originated in a man aged 18 to 29 with Graves' hyperthyroidism. Sequencing used blood.

This CDR3 reads CASSYYGGDQPQHF. The CDR3 DNA reads as TGTGCCAGCAGTTATTATGGGGGCGATCAGCCCCAGCATTTT. The V and J genes are TRBV27 and TRBJ1-5; D is possibly TRBD1 (6 bases). Germline loops: CDR1 MNHEY, CDR2 SMNVEV (reference sequence). This CDR3 has 14 residues. V shed 4 bases and J shed 5 bases, with 12 bases lying between them.